One sample yielded the 17 T cell receptor beta chains listed below, sequenced in a study of radiation and T cells in renal cell carcinoma (dated by TCRdb to 2020 to 2022). Libraries were built with the immunoSEQ multiplex PCR assay. Drawn from immuneACCESS, this table holds only the in-frame rearrangements with V and J called that TCRdb kept. Clones are partly lost; checked studies trace under half to an unresolved V gene and leave the rest unexplained. The sample profile shows about 83,000 clones; over 80% of them were found once. The top ten clonotypes cover approximately 2.3% of the sample. Per the publication, the time point label means: blood 4 weeks post-SBRT, at nephrectomy. Sample treatment or condition, as interpreted from the label and publication: 15 Gy SBRT to primary tumor, nephrectomy 4 weeks later. Source: blood, taken from a patient whose treatment included radiotherapy and nephrectomy. All receptors come from a woman aged 55-75 years with renal cell carcinoma.

This sequence joins TRBV19 and TRBJ2-1, with D maybe TRBD2 (8 bases). Germline CDR1 reads LNHDA; CDR2 reads SQIVND (reference sequence). Trimming cost V 6 bases and J 5 bases, with 26 bases left between them. The CDR3 is 18 amino acids. The CDR3: CASSGRGRDTIRNNEQFF. In DNA, the CDR3 is TGTGCCAGTAGCGGGAGGGGGCGGGACACCATAAGAAACAATGAGCAGTTCTTC.

This chain links TRBV7-9 with TRBJ2-3; D is possibly TRBD1 (5 bases). V was pared by 4 bases and J by 4 bases, with 15 bases between. The CDR3 sequence is 15 residues long. Germline CDR1 SEHNR, CDR2 FQNEAQ (reference sequence). Here the CDR3 DNA reads TGTGCCAGCAGCTCAGCAGGGTTCGTGTCAGATACGCAGTATTTT. It yields the protein CASSSAGFVSDTQYF.

The chain joins TRBV6-6 to TRBJ1-2, with no clear D. The V end was cut by 8 bases, the J end by 4 bases, with 11 bases between. Germline V gives CDR1 MNHNY, CDR2 SVGAGI (reference sequence). The CDR3 is 12 amino acids. CDR3 protein: CASGITLYGYTF. In nucleotides, the CDR3 is TGTGCCAGCGGCATTACCCTCTATGGCTACACCTTC.

The chain links TRBV7-9 to TRBJ1-6; unclear D gene. V was cut by 1 base and J by 5 bases, with 15 bases left in between. Germline loops: CDR1 SEHNR, CDR2 FQNEAQ (reference sequence). CDR3 length: 17 amino acids. In DNA, the CDR3 is TGTGCCAGCAGCTTAGGACAATTATTTGGGGATAATTCACCCCTCCACTTT. Encoded protein: CASSLGQLFGDNSPLHF.

The chain combines TRBV7-9 with TRBJ1-2; D unresolved. Germline V gene data show CDR1 as SEHNR and CDR2 as FQNEAQ (reference sequence). The CDR3 sequence is 16 residues long. Trimming cost V 5 bases and J 8 bases, with 24 bases left between them. CDR3: CASSPPTGIHMRGYTF. CDR3 DNA sequence: TGTGCCAGCAGCCCTCCGACCGGGATACATATGCGGGGCTACACCTTC.

Comment on this clone: The sample contains more than one DNA sequence encoding this CDR3. The chain joins TRBV15 to TRBJ1-1; the match to TRBD1 covers 7 bases. V was pared by 1 base and J by 4 bases, with 3 bases of the junction left unmatched. Germline CDR1 LNHNV, CDR2 YYDKDF (reference sequence). This CDR3 has 14 amino acids. The CDR3 is CATSRAGGGTEAFF. The DNA for the CDR3 is TGTGCCACCAGCAGAGCAGGGGGAGGCACTGAAGCTTTCTTT.

The genes are TRBV19 and TRBJ1-2; the match to TRBD1 covers 9 bases. J lost 7 bases, V lost 4 bases, and 13 bases had no gene match. The germline V gene encodes CDR1 LNHDA and CDR2 SQIVND (reference sequence). The length of the CDR3 is 16 residues. The CDR3 is CASSTSAYRGRGGYTF. Here the CDR3 DNA reads TGTGCCAGTAGTACTTCCGCCTACAGGGGGCGAGGTGGCTACACCTTC. Full variable domain (outside the CDR3, taken from reference TRBV19 and TRBJ1-2): DGGITQSPKYLFRKEGQNVTLSCEQNLNHDAMYWYRQDPGQGLRLIYYSQIVNDFQKGDIAEGYSVSREKKESFPLTVTSAQKNPTAFYLCASSTSAYRGRGGYTFGSGTRLTVV.

The chain links TRBV5-1 to TRBJ2-7; D could derive from TRBD1 or TRBD2 (5 bases each). The germline V gene encodes CDR1 SGHRS and CDR2 YFSETQ. This CDR3 spans 13 amino acids. V lost 2 bases to trimming and J lost 6 bases, with 12 bases between them. This chain's CDR3 is CASSFGSRGEQYF. The CDR3 DNA is TGCGCCAGCAGCTTCGGCTCGAGGGGCGAGCAGTACTTC.

The chain links TRBV9 to TRBJ1-5, with D possibly matching TRBD1 (5 bases). V was cut by 4 bases and J by 7 bases, with 15 bases left in between. The CDR3 loop spans 14 amino acids. The germline V gene has CDR1 SGDLS and CDR2 YYNGEE. The DNA for the CDR3 is TGTGCCAGCAGCCCCCCAGGGCCCAGACAGCCCCAGCATTTT. Its translation: CASSPPGPRQPQHF.

This clone was counted a single time. V gene TRBV27 combines with J gene TRBJ2-2; the D is unclear. Looked up from germline, CDR1 is MNHEY and CDR2 is SMNVEV (reference sequence). The CDR3 totals 14 residues. V lost 6 bases and J lost 6, with 14 bases in between. In nucleotides, the CDR3 is TGTGCCAGCAGGGGCGGACGGTGGGCCGGGGAGCTGTTTTTT. This codes for CASRGGRWAGELFF.

The rearrangement joins TRBV5-5 to TRBJ2-7, with 7 bases aligning to TRBD1. Germline CDR1 SGHKS, CDR2 YYEKEE (reference sequence). The V gene end was trimmed by 0 bases and the J gene end by 3 bases; junction bases not matched to a gene: 6. The CDR3 has 15 residues. The CDR3 DNA reads as TGTGCCAGCAGCTTGGGGCGACAGGGATACTACGAGCAGTACTTC. Its translation: CASSLGRQGYYEQYF.

This clone was detected only a few times. The chain links TRBV7-3 to TRBJ2-7; 8 nucleotides align to TRBD2. Germline V CDR1 and CDR2: SGHTA, FQGTGA. This CDR3 spans 15 amino acids. V was pared by 2 bases and J by 2 bases, with 5 bases of the junction left unmatched. DNA of the CDR3: TGTGCCAGCAGCTTATTACTAGCGGCCCCCTACGAGCAGTACTTC. Encoded protein: CASSLLLAAPYEQYF.

The chain has TRBV5-1 and TRBJ1-1, with no clear D. Germline-derived CDR1 and CDR2 are SGHRS and YFSETQ. Trimming removed 0 bases at V and 0 bases at J, with 6 bases between. The CDR3 covers 14 residues. The CDR3 protein is CASSLVAVNTEAFF. The CDR3 DNA reads as TGCGCCAGCAGCTTGGTAGCAGTGAACACTGAAGCTTTCTTT. Together with reference TRBV5-1 and TRBJ1-1, the CDR3 gives the full variable domain: KAGVTQTPRYLIKTRGQQVTLSCSPISGHRSVSWYQQTPGQGLQFLFEYFSETQRNKGNFPGRFSGRQFSNSRSEMNVSTLELGDSALYLCASSLVAVNTEAFFGQGTRLTVV.

V gene TRBV5-1 combines with J gene TRBJ2-5; 7 bases are a match to TRBD1. There are 14 residues in the CDR3. V lost 2 bases, J lost 5 bases, and 6 bases stayed unmatched. CDR1 is SGHRS, CDR2 YFSETQ, per germline. Here the CDR3 reads CASSLQGWIETQYF. CDR3 nucleotide sequence: TGCGCCAGCAGCTTACAGGGGTGGATCGAGACCCAGTACTTC.

This clone was picked up one time. The V gene is TRBV19, the J gene TRBJ2-3, with 10 bases matching TRBD2. The J segment lost 2 bases and the V segment lost 1 base, leaving 6 bases of the junction unmatched. Germline CDR1 and CDR2: LNHDA and SQIVND (reference sequence). The CDR3 sequence is 17 residues long. The CDR3 nucleotides read TGTGCCAGTAGTATAGCTGTCACTAGCGGGGTCACAGATACGCAGTATTTT. Its translation is CASSIAVTSGVTDTQYF.

This chain links TRBV27 with TRBJ1-5; D is ambiguous. The CDR3 runs 13 residues. Trimming shortened V by 3 bases and J by 2 bases, and 5 bases separated the two germline ends. CDR1 MNHEY and CDR2 SMNVEV come from the germline V gene (reference sequence). The CDR3 protein is CASSLNRNQPQHF. CDR3 sequence (DNA): TGTGCCAGCAGTTTGAATCGCAATCAGCCCCAGCATTTT.

The V gene is TRBV6-1, the J gene TRBJ1-1; 8 bases align to TRBD1. The V segment lost 7 bases and the J segment 1 base; nucleotides outside the gene matches: 5. The length of the CDR3 is 14 residues. Germline-derived CDR1 and CDR2 are MNHNS and SASEGT. CDR3 residues: CASTPGQANTEAFF. The CDR3 region has the DNA TGTGCCAGCACGCCGGGACAGGCGAACACTGAAGCTTTCTTT.